These 23 T cell receptor beta chains share one sample of origin, sequenced in a study of CD8+ T cells in alopecia areata. Sequencing templates came from extracted RNA that was reverse transcribed into cDNA. Sequenced by immunoSEQ multiplex PCR; TCRdb stores in-frame clones only, minus some. The top ten clones hold approximately 16% of a sample with approximately 9,300 clones, approximately 70% of them seen once. Punch biopsies of lesional scalp, plus peripheral blood, were taken from alopecia areata patients. The sample was skin. All receptors come from a human donor with alopecia areata.

V is TRBV19 and J is TRBJ2-7; D assignment may be TRBD1 or TRBD2 (5 bases each). This CDR3 spans 14 amino acids. CDR1 and CDR2 from the germline V gene are LNHDA and SQIVND (reference sequence). The V gene lost 5 bases and the J gene lost 3 bases, with 14 bases spanning the gap. CDR3: CASSSGTGFYEQYF. Here the CDR3 DNA reads TGTGCCAGTAGTTCGGGGACGGGTTTCTACGAGCAGTACTTC.

There are a few counts of this clone. The V call is TRBV5-1, the J call TRBJ2-1; 7 nucleotides line up with TRBD2. V dropped 3 bases and J dropped 10; count of bases not matched to a gene: 10. The CDR3 is made up of 14 amino acids. CDR1 and CDR2 (germline): SGHRS, YFSETQ. The CDR3, as DNA: TGCGCCAGCAGCTCTCTACAAGCGGGGCGCGAGCAGTTCTTC. Its translation: CASSSLQAGREQFF.

The chain combines TRBV27 with TRBJ2-1; TRBD2 matches at 11 bases. The V gene end was trimmed by 3 bases and the J gene end by 8 bases; junction bases not matched to a gene: 12. Per germline, CDR1 MNHEY and CDR2 SMNVEV (reference sequence). The CDR3 loop spans 17 amino acids. The chain's CDR3 is CASSFVRSGRAPDEQFF. The CDR3, as DNA: TGTGCCAGCAGTTTCGTCCGTAGCGGGAGGGCCCCCGATGAGCAGTTCTTC.

This sequence joins TRBV2 and TRBJ2-7; the match to TRBD2 covers 12 bases. Germline V gene lookup returns CDR1 SNHLY and CDR2 FYNNEI. J was trimmed by 6 bases and V by 7 bases; bases with no gene match: 10. The CDR3 extends over 15 amino acids. The CDR3 bases are TGTGCCAGCAAGACTAGCGGGAGCAGTATCGGCGAGCAGTACTTC. The encoded protein is CASKTSGSSIGEQYF.

This clone was observed a handful of times. The CDR3 loop is CASSTYGESTEAFF. The CDR3 nucleotides read TGTGCCAGCAGTACTTACGGGGAATCCACTGAAGCTTTCTTT. The chain recombines TRBV4-2 with TRBJ1-1; D gene unclear. This CDR3 is built from 14 residues. Germline loops: CDR1 LGHNA, CDR2 YNFKEQ. V shed 6 bases and J shed 4 bases, with 15 bases lying between them.

This chain connects TRBV7-2 to TRBJ2-5; D is uncertain. V shed 0 bases and J shed 5 bases, with 13 bases lying between them. This CDR3 comprises 15 residues. The germline V gene encodes CDR1 SGHTA and CDR2 FQGNSA. CDR3 DNA: TGTGCCAGCAGCTTAGCAGGGCCCTCGGGTGAGACCCAGTACTTC. The encoded protein is CASSLAGPSGETQYF.

V and J are TRBV28 and TRBJ2-2; perhaps TRBD2 as D (6 bases). Germline-derived CDR1 and CDR2 are MDHEN and SYDVKM. Trimming left V 6 bases short and J 7 bases short, with 12 bases between. The CDR3 length is 13 residues. CDR3 sequence reads: CASSRLAYGELFF. As DNA, the CDR3 is TGTGCCAGCAGCCGTCTAGCGTACGGGGAGCTGTTTTTT.

By share, this clone counts as large (0.1 to 1%). The chain employs TRBV28 and TRBJ1-4; D perhaps matches TRBD1 (6 bases). The CDR3 contains 14 residues. Germline assignment: CDR1 MDHEN and CDR2 SYDVKM. V was pared by 5 bases and J by 8 bases, with 15 bases between. The CDR3 protein is CASSTPTGREKLFF. CDR3 nucleotides: TGTGCCAGCAGTACCCCGACAGGCCGCGAAAAACTGTTTTTT.

This sequence joins TRBV14 and TRBJ2-5; 8 positions match TRBD2. The CDR3 runs to 16 residues. Germline CDR1 and CDR2: SGHDN and FVKESK. The junction had 11 bases not matched to a gene; V was cut back by 3 bases and J by 5 bases. CDR3 loop: CASSQGPGLGGETQYF. CDR3 coding DNA: TGTGCCAGCAGCCAGGGACCGGGACTAGGAGGCGAGACCCAGTACTTC.

The J gene is TRBJ2-6, the V gene TRBV7-6, with no clear D. The V gene's germline CDR1 is SGHVS and CDR2 FNYEAQ. Trimming removed 5 bases from V and 0 bases from J, with 8 bases in between. The CDR3 extends over 15 amino acids. The DNA for the CDR3 is TGTGCCAGCAGCCCAATATTCTCTGGGGCCAACGTCCTGACTTTC. Translated, it gives CASSPIFSGANVLTF.

DNA for the CDR3: TGTGCCAGCGGGTTAGGAAACATTCAGTACTTC. It is translated as CASGLGNIQYF. The genes are TRBV7-2 and TRBJ2-4; D is uncertain. The CDR3 consists of 11 residues. Germline V gene lookup returns CDR1 SGHTA and CDR2 FQGNSA. Trimming shortened V by 8 bases and J by 6 bases, and 8 bases separated the two germline ends.

CDR3 bases: TGTGCCAGCAGATCGCAGGGTTCCAAGGGTGGCTACACCTTC. The encoded protein is CASRSQGSKGGYTF. V and J are TRBV28 and TRBJ1-2, with D perhaps TRBD1 (5 bases). The CDR3 extends over 14 amino acids. Per the germline V gene, CDR1 is MDHEN and CDR2 is SYDVKM. Deletions cut 6 bases from V and 7 bases from J, with 18 bases between.

This clone came up a few times. The rearrangement uses TRBV7-2 and TRBJ2-7, with 7 bases that match TRBD1. Trimming cost V 1 base and J 3 bases; bases outside gene matches: 3. Germline CDR1 SGHTA, CDR2 FQGNSA. CDR3 length: 14 residues. Here the CDR3 reads CASSLETGNYEQYF. The CDR3 DNA reads TGTGCCAGCAGCTTAGAGACAGGGAACTACGAGCAGTACTTC. The full variable domain, with the rest looked up from reference TRBV7-2 and TRBJ2-7, is GAGVSQSPSNKVTEKGKDVELRCDPISGHTALYWYRQSLGQGLEFLIYFQGNSAPDKSGLPSDRFSAERTGGSVSTLTIQRTQQEDSAVYLCASSLETGNYEQYFGPGTRLTVT.

The rearrangement links TRBV6-5 to TRBJ2-4; possible D gene TRBD2, 6 bases. Trimming took 0 bases from V and 0 from J, leaving 6 bases between them. Germline V CDR1 and CDR2: MNHEY, SVGAGI. This CDR3 comprises 15 residues. The CDR3 loop reads CASSYSRGAKNIQYF. CDR3 bases: TGTGCCAGCAGTTACTCGCGGGGAGCCAAAAACATTCAGTACTTC.

This chain joins TRBV7-2 and TRBJ2-1, with D hard to call. Germline CDR1 reads SGHTA; CDR2 reads FQGNSA. The CDR3 spans 11 residues. Trimming removed 8 bases from V and 6 bases from J, with 8 bases in between. The CDR3 spells CASGRSNEQFF. As DNA, the CDR3 is TGTGCCAGCGGTAGGAGCAATGAGCAGTTCTTC.

The chain employs TRBV9 and TRBJ2-3, with TRBD1 matching 8 bases. The CDR3 extends over 15 amino acids. V lost 4 bases and J lost 2; bases outside the gene matches: 6. From germline, CDR1 is SGDLS and CDR2 YYNGEE. This chain's CDR3 is CASSLQGGSTDTQYF. CDR3 DNA sequence: TGTGCCAGCAGCCTACAGGGGGGATCCACAGATACGCAGTATTTT.

The chain recombines TRBV5-1 with TRBJ2-7; D might be TRBD2 (7 bases). This CDR3 region has 14 residues. Deletions cut 4 bases from V and 3 bases from J, with 14 bases between. CDR1 and CDR2 from the germline V gene are SGHRS and YFSETQ. The CDR3 DNA reads as TGCGCCAGCAGCACTTCAGGGGAGGGCTACGAGCAGTACTTC. Amino acids: CASSTSGEGYEQYF.

This chain links TRBV29-1 with TRBJ1-1; D is uncertain. The CDR3 is 13 residues long. Germline values: CDR1 SQVTM, CDR2 ANQGSEA. Between the trimmed V and J ends, which lost 1 base and 4 bases, there was a span of 10 bases. In DNA, the CDR3 is TGCAGCGTTGAAGCCACGCTTGGCACTGAAGCTTTCTTT. Amino acid sequence: CSVEATLGTEAFF.

CDR3 region: CAISQTSEQYF. CDR3 nucleotide sequence: TGTGCCATCAGCCAAACTAGCGAGCAGTACTTC. The V gene is TRBV10-3, the J gene TRBJ2-7, with D perhaps matching TRBD2 (5 bases). CDR1 is ENHRY and CDR2 is SYGVKD in the germline V gene. Between the trimmed V and J ends, which lost 6 bases and 6 bases, there was a span of 9 bases. CDR3 length: 11 amino acids.

This clone was found a few times. This rearrangement joins TRBV14 to TRBJ1-1; 9 bases line up with TRBD1. The CDR3 runs 18 residues. Unmatched junction bases numbered 12, after V lost 2 bases and J lost 2 bases. Per the germline V gene, CDR1 is SGHDN and CDR2 is FVKESK. The CDR3: CASSQLGSWDRDNTEAFF. CDR3 DNA: TGTGCCAGCAGCCAACTAGGGAGCTGGGACAGGGATAACACTGAAGCTTTCTTT.

This clone has a single count. The chain employs TRBV6-1 and TRBJ1-5; the D is unclear. The V end lost 2 bases, the J end lost 7 bases, and 12 bases lay between the germline ends. The germline V gene has CDR1 MNHNS and CDR2 SASEGT. The CDR3 runs 14 residues. The CDR3 is CASSEWGARQPQHF. The DNA for the CDR3 is TGTGCCAGCAGTGAATGGGGAGCCCGCCAGCCCCAGCATTTT.

V gene TRBV7-2 combines with J gene TRBJ1-1; 10 bases align to TRBD1. Germline V gene data show CDR1 as SGHTA and CDR2 as FQGNSA. CDR3 length equals 15 residues. With 4 bases clipped from V and 4 bases from J, the junction kept 6 bases outside the gene matches. Here the CDR3 reads CASSSTGQGVTEAFF. The CDR3 region has the DNA TGTGCCAGCAGCTCCACCGGACAGGGGGTCACTGAAGCTTTCTTT.

The chain uses TRBV18 and TRBJ1-3; TRBD1 might be the D (5 bases). CDR3 length equals 16 residues. Germline V gene data show CDR1 as KGHSH and CDR2 as LQKENI. The V end lost 1 base, the J end lost 3 bases, and 13 bases lay between the germline ends. CDR3 sequence (DNA): TGTGCCAGCTCACCACTCTCTCGGGGCGGTGGAAACACCATATATTTT. This gives the protein CASSPLSRGGGNTIYF.